These 5 T cell receptor beta chains share one sample of origin, sequenced in a study of blood T cell repertoires in COVID-19. Generated by immunoSEQ multiplex PCR, the TCRdb table keeps only in-frame clones and is missing some. The top ten clones hold about 15% of a sample with approximately 210,000 clones, around four fifths of them seen once. Sequenced input: PBMCs or T cells enriched from blood (not recorded which). Receptors were obtained from a man aged 40-49 years who had recovered from COVID-19.

This clone appeared a single time. J is TRBJ2-5 and V is TRBV28; weak D call: TRBD1 (5 bases). Germline V gene data show CDR1 as MDHEN and CDR2 as SYDVKM. V lost 2 bases to trimming and J lost 3 bases, with 19 bases between them. This CDR3 is 17 amino acids long. The DNA for the CDR3 is TGTGCCAGCAGTTTAGGAACCTCGGACACCAAGGAAGAGACCCAGTACTTC. Amino acid sequence: CASSLGTSDTKEETQYF.

The chain recombines TRBV19 with TRBJ1-1; no clear D. Germline CDR1 is LNHDA and CDR2 is SQIVND (reference sequence). The CDR3 consists of 14 residues. V was cut by 4 bases and J by 5 bases, with 14 bases left in between. The CDR3: CASSRSGRTTEAFF. CDR3 DNA sequence: TGTGCCAGTAGTAGAAGTGGGAGAACAACTGAAGCTTTCTTT.

V usage is TRBV5-4 and J usage is TRBJ1-1; D unresolved. Germline CDR1 SGHNT, CDR2 YYREEE (reference sequence). V dropped 0 bases and J dropped 4 bases, with 10 bases sitting between them. This CDR3 comprises 14 residues. The CDR3: CASSLEQVGTEAFF. CDR3 coding DNA: TGTGCCAGCAGCTTGGAGCAGGTAGGCACTGAAGCTTTCTTT.

This chain's CDR3 is CASSTGGNGSPLHF. In DNA, the CDR3 is TGTGCCAGCAGTACAGGGGGCAACGGATCACCCCTCCACTTT. This chain connects TRBV6-2 or TRBV6-3 to TRBJ1-6; TRBD1 matches 9 bases. Looked up from germline, CDR1 is MNHEY and CDR2 is SVGEGT. The CDR3 consists of 14 residues. J lost 10 bases, V lost 5 bases, and 6 bases had no gene match.

The chain is built from TRBV5-1 and TRBJ1-2; no firm D call. V gave up 1 base and J gave up 1 base, with 14 bases separating them. This CDR3 has 16 residues. The V gene's germline CDR1 is SGHRS and CDR2 YFSETQ. The DNA of the CDR3 is TGCGCCAGCAGCTTGATTGGCAGCGTTTATAACTATGGCTACACCTTC. This encodes CASSLIGSVYNYGYTF.